This T cell receptor (beta chain) stems from a study of T-cell reconstitution after alpha-beta-depleted transplantation in children listed by TCRdb under 2016. Looking at the study overall: Using TCR repertoire profiling, the study quantitatively followed how T-cell immune reconstitution unfolded in children after TCRalphabeta/CD19-depleted allogeneic hematopoietic cell transplantation.

The CDR3 has 16 amino acids, counting the end cysteine and phenylalanine. Of all the DNA, just the CDR3 is kept, 48 bases in frame from base 1. Trimming leaves V shorter by 3 bases and J shorter by 6 bases, with the junction holding 10 bases beyond the gene matches. CDR1 is given as DFQATT and CDR2 as SNEGSKA, both from the germline V gene (reference sequence). To prepare the library, PCR was applied. TCRdb lists the instrument as Illumina HiSeq 2500. TCR libraries were prepared with molecular barcoding, using unique molecular identifiers to normalize TCRbeta repertoire quantification. The raw public reads went through TCRdb reprocessing: fastp at Q25, MiXCR clone calling, in-frame beta chains kept. Each entry merges the rows of one CDR3 protein and shows their most common DNA and genes. Counted in this sample were 350,000 to 400,000 distinct CDR3 sequences; roughly 21% of them appeared once. Over 3.5% of the sample is in the top ten clones.

This clonotype was counted at least ten times. Its antigen remains unidentified. Base qualities are not provided; no much larger clone lies one nucleotide away. The sample was PBMCs from the stem cell graft donor, taken from the stem cell graft. This receptor was taken from a human donor who donated a stem cell graft to a child with acute myeloid leukemia. The chain was built from TRBV20-1 and TRBJ2-7; 14 junctional bases match TRBD2. The DNA reads as follows: TGCAGTGCTAGTCCCCTCGGACTAGCGGGAGGAGGCGAGCAGTACTTC. This gives the protein CSASPLGLAGGGEQYF.